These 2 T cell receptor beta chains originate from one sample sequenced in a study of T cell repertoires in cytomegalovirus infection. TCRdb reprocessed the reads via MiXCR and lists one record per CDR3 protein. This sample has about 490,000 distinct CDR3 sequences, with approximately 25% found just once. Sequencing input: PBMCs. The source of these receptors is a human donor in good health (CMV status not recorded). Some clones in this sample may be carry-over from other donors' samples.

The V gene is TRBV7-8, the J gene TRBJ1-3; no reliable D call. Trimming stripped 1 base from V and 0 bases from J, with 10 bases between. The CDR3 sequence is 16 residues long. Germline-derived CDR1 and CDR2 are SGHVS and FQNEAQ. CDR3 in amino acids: CASSLGRRASGNTIYF. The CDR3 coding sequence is TGTGCCAGCAGCTTAGGAAGACGGGCCTCTGGAAACACCATATATTTT.

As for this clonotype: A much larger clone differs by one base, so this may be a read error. CDR3: CASSYNSNQPKHF. CDR3 in DNA: TGTGCCAGCAGTTACAATAGCAATCAGCCCAAGCATTTT. The chain combines TRBV7-8 with TRBJ1-5; unclear D gene. Germline V lookup: CDR1 SGHVS, CDR2 FQNEAQ. This CDR3 region has 13 residues.